The 28 T cell receptor beta chains below were found in one sample sequenced in a study of T-cell memory formation after mild COVID-19. TCRdb analysed the 5' RACE reads with MiXCR anew, one entry per CDR3 protein. The sample contains roughly 250,000 distinct CDR3 sequences, 16% of which appear only once. The sample consisted of PBMCs or a T cell subset sorted from them (not recorded which). Receptors originate from a man in his late teens or twenties who had mild COVID-19 (a few samples of this study predate the infection). Cell type and time point are not known.

This clonotype was seen only a few times. The junction differs from germline at one of its ends, possibly a read error. The chain combines TRBV4-2 with TRBJ2-5; 7 nucleotides line up with TRBD2. Germline V gene data show CDR1 as LGHNA and CDR2 as YNFKEQ. The CDR3 length is 16 residues. CDR3: CARSQDLRGVQETQYF. CDR3 nucleotide sequence: TGTGCCAGAAGCCAAGATCTCCGGGGGGTGCAAGAGACCCAGTACTTC.

This clonotype was observed a handful of times. The rearrangement uses TRBV12-3 or TRBV12-4 and TRBJ2-3, with TRBD2 as a possible D gene (7 bases). V shed 2 bases and J shed 3 bases, with 12 bases lying between them. The CDR3 spans 15 residues. The CDR3 here is CASSLFGGLTDTQYF. CDR3 DNA sequence: TGTGCCAGCAGTTTATTCGGGGGGCTAACAGATACGCAGTATTTT.

Ten or more counts support this clonotype. This sequence joins TRBV4-1 and TRBJ1-2; D is perhaps TRBD1 (5 bases). Germline CDR1 and CDR2: MGHRA and YSYEKL. Trimming shortened V by 0 bases and J by 5 bases, and 7 bases separated the two germline ends. CDR3 length equals 13 residues. Here the CDR3 reads CASSQDGGYGYTF. For the CDR3, the DNA is TGCGCCAGCAGCCAAGACGGGGGTTATGGCTACACCTTC.

This clonotype was observed many times. V is TRBV7-3 and J is TRBJ1-5, with D maybe TRBD1 (5 bases). Germline CDR1 and CDR2: SGHTA and FQGTGA. CDR3 length: 15 amino acids. With 2 bases removed from V and 3 bases from J, the gap between germline ends came to 11 bases. CDR3 sequence reads: CASSLLPGANQPQHF. Here the CDR3 DNA reads TGTGCCAGCAGCTTATTACCCGGGGCCAATCAGCCCCAGCATTTT. Together with reference TRBV7-3 and TRBJ1-5, the CDR3 gives the full variable domain: GAGVSQTPSNKVTEKGKYVELRCDPISGHTALYWYRQSLGQGPEFLIYFQGTGAADDSGLPNDRFFAVRPEGSVSTLKIQRTERGDSAVYLCASSLLPGANQPQHFGDGTRLSIL.

This sequence joins TRBV5-5 and TRBJ2-7; 8 bases are a match to TRBD1. Trimming took 1 base from V and 7 from J; bases not matched to a gene: 10. The length of the CDR3 is 15 residues. Germline values: CDR1 SGHKS, CDR2 YYEKEE (reference sequence). As DNA, the CDR3 is TGTGCCAGCAGCTTGTGGCACAGGGGGGCTGGAGAGCAGTACTTC. Translated, it gives CASSLWHRGAGEQYF.

The V and J genes are TRBV10-1 and TRBJ2-7; 8 bases align to TRBD2. The CDR3 contains 13 residues. CDR1 and CDR2 from the germline V gene are WNHNN and SYGVQD (reference sequence). The V and J ends lost 1 base and 6 bases, in that order; junction bases with no gene match: 2. The CDR3: CASSEFGGGEQYF. The CDR3 DNA is TGCGCCAGCAGTGAGTTCGGGGGGGGCGAGCAGTACTTC.

This clonotype was observed a few times. The chain couples TRBV23-1 to TRBJ2-7, with D possibly matching TRBD1 (5 bases). TRBV23-1 qualifies as an ORF whose function is uncertain. Trimming removed 0 bases from V and 0 bases from J, with 9 bases in between. The CDR3 is made up of 15 amino acids. The DNA for the CDR3 is TGCGCCAGCAGTCAATCTACGGACACCTCCTACGAGCAGTACGTC. Its protein is CASSQSTDTSYEQYV.

The table lists this clonotype with a few counts. The rearrangement uses TRBV5-1 and TRBJ2-2; D gene uncertain. In germline, CDR1 is SGHRS, CDR2 YFSETQ. The CDR3 covers 13 residues. Trimming removed 5 bases from V and 6 bases from J, with 11 bases in between. DNA for the CDR3: TGCGCCAGCAGGATGACTGACGCCGGGGAGCTGTTTTTT. It encodes CASRMTDAGELFF.

V usage is TRBV6-5 and J usage is TRBJ2-7; 15 nucleotides line up with TRBD2. Germline assignment: CDR1 MNHEY and CDR2 SVGAGI. J lost 2 bases, V lost 6 bases, and 20 bases had no gene match. This CDR3 region has 21 residues. CDR3 protein: CASRQPGLAGGPFLLTYEQYV. The CDR3 DNA reads as TGTGCCAGCAGACAACCGGGACTAGCGGGGGGTCCATTCCTCCTTACCTACGAGCAGTACGTC.

The CDR3 reads CASSFVRQGLNTEAFF. CDR3 DNA: TGCGCCAGCAGCTTCGTTCGGCAGGGATTGAACACTGAAGCTTTCTTT. V gene TRBV5-1 combines with J gene TRBJ1-1, with D possibly being TRBD1 (5 bases). The V and J ends lost 2 bases and 0 bases respectively, with 14 bases between them. The CDR3 covers 16 residues. The V gene's germline CDR1 is SGHRS and CDR2 YFSETQ.

V and J are TRBV7-8 and TRBJ2-6; either TRBD1 or TRBD2 may supply D (5 bases each). CDR1 SGHVS and CDR2 FQNEAQ come from the germline V gene. This CDR3 has 16 amino acids. V was pared by 4 bases and J by 4 bases, with 14 bases between. For the CDR3, the DNA is TGTGCCAGCAGCTGGCCCGGGGCGAGGGGGGCCAACGTCCTGACTTTC. Its protein is CASSWPGARGANVLTF.

J is TRBJ2-3 and V is TRBV6-2 or TRBV6-3; 7 nucleotides agree with TRBD1. The CDR3 totals 16 residues. CDR1 and CDR2 from the germline V gene are MNHEY and SVGEGT. With V trimmed by 0 bases and J by 3 bases, 6 bases remained unmatched. The CDR3 sequence is CASSYSHRGRTDTQYF. The CDR3 nucleotides are TGTGCCAGCAGTTACTCGCATAGGGGGCGGACAGATACGCAGTATTTT.

The gene calls are TRBV14 and TRBJ2-7; no definite D call. The CDR3 has 13 amino acids. Trimming pared 4 bases from V and 2 bases from J, leaving 9 bases between. Germline V CDR1 and CDR2: SGHDN, FVKESK. The CDR3 spells CASSPLAAYEQYF. CDR3 nucleotides: TGTGCCAGCAGCCCCCTCGCCGCCTACGAGCAGTACTTC.

This clonotype has a handful of counts. The chain combines TRBV7-2 with TRBJ2-7; 7 bases agree with TRBD1. V shed 4 bases, J shed 2 bases, and the junction held 5 bases outside the gene matches. The CDR3 extends over 14 amino acids. Germline CDR1 and CDR2: SGHTA and FQGNSA. The DNA for the CDR3 is TGTGCCAGCAGCTCAACCGGGACAGCCTACGAGCAGTACTTC. This gives the protein CASSSTGTAYEQYF.

This chain connects TRBV4-1 to TRBJ1-3; D might be TRBD1 (5 bases). This CDR3 is built from 11 residues. The V gene lost 10 bases and the J gene lost 4 bases, with 8 bases spanning the gap. Germline V CDR1 and CDR2: MGHRA, YSYEKL. In nucleotides, the CDR3 is TGCGCCACTTACAGGGGAAACACCATATATTTT. Translated, it gives CATYRGNTIYF.

The rearrangement uses TRBV7-8 and TRBJ1-5; a weak D match, TRBD1 (5 bases). Trimming removed 5 bases at V and 5 bases at J, with 19 bases between. Germline V gene data show CDR1 as SGHVS and CDR2 as FQNEAQ. The CDR3 extends over 16 amino acids. The CDR3 here is CASSSRRDGLDQPQHF. The CDR3 coding sequence is TGTGCCAGCAGCAGCAGGCGGGACGGGCTGGATCAGCCCCAGCATTTT.

The rearrangement uses TRBV5-1 and TRBJ2-5; 8 bases agree with TRBD2. The CDR3 is made up of 15 amino acids. The V gene's germline CDR1 is SGHRS and CDR2 YFSETQ. The trim removed 5 bases at V and 3 bases at J, leaving 9 bases unmatched. CDR3 coding DNA: TGCGCCAGCAGGACGCGGGGGGCGCATAAAGAGACCCAGTACTTC. Its protein is CASRTRGAHKETQYF.

This clonotype was detected a few times. The V and J genes are TRBV7-2 and TRBJ2-2; D remains ambiguous. Germline V gene lookup returns CDR1 SGHTA and CDR2 FQGNSA. This CDR3 contains 15 residues. Trimming took off 5 bases at V and 1 base at J, with 11 bases between the two ends. CDR3 sequence: CASSPSPGNTGELFF. The CDR3 DNA reads as TGTGCCAGCAGCCCCTCGCCGGGGAACACCGGGGAGCTGTTTTTT.

This clonotype was observed a few times. The J gene is TRBJ2-3, the V gene TRBV7-2, with 9 bases lining up with TRBD2. The V gene end was trimmed by 5 bases and the J gene end by 5 bases; junction bases not matched to a gene: 14. This CDR3 comprises 17 residues. Germline V gene lookup returns CDR1 SGHTA and CDR2 FQGNSA. DNA of the CDR3: TGTGCCAGCAGCCGAGGGCGGGGGGGGCCTGAGGGAGATACGCAGTATTTT. Its translation is CASSRGRGGPEGDTQYF.

This clonotype was observed a handful of times. The CDR3 loop reads CASSSRLAGGDEQYF. As DNA, the CDR3 is TGTGCCAGCAGCTCCAGACTAGCGGGGGGCGACGAGCAGTACTTC. The rearrangement joins TRBV11-2 to TRBJ2-7; TRBD2 matches at 13 bases. The CDR3 sequence is 15 residues long. V was pared by 4 bases and J by 5 bases, with 5 bases of the junction left unmatched. The germline V gene has CDR1 SGHAT and CDR2 FQNNGV.

The chain combines TRBV4-2 with TRBJ2-2, with 9 bases aligning to TRBD2. CDR1 and CDR2 from the germline V gene are LGHNA and YNFKEQ. V was pared by 1 base and J by 6 bases, with 9 bases of the junction left unmatched. The length of the CDR3 is 17 residues. CDR3 loop: CASSQAARGGAAGELFF. Here the CDR3 DNA reads TGTGCCAGCAGCCAAGCGGCCCGCGGGGGGGCAGCCGGGGAGCTGTTTTTT.

This clonotype turned up a few times. The rearrangement joins TRBV28 to TRBJ1-5; 9 positions agree with TRBD1. The germline CDR1 and CDR2 sequences are MDHEN and SYDVKM. The CDR3 has 16 residues. V dropped 4 bases and J dropped 4; count of bases not matched to a gene: 8. CDR3 region: CASSSSTGGGNQPQHF. CDR3 bases: TGTGCCAGCAGTTCCTCGACAGGGGGAGGGAATCAGCCCCAGCATTTT.

This rearrangement joins TRBV7-6 to TRBJ1-1, with TRBD1 matching 7 bases. The CDR3 has 14 amino acids. Germline CDR1 SGHVS, CDR2 FNYEAQ. V gave up 5 bases and J gave up 8 bases; unmatched junction bases: 11. The CDR3 DNA sequence: TGTGCCAGCAGCCTCACAGGGGAGTTTGGCGAAGCTTTCTTT. This translates into CASSLTGEFGEAFF.

The chain employs TRBV5-1 and TRBJ1-5; TRBD1 aligns across 9 bases. The CDR3 is 15 amino acids. Germline CDR1 reads SGHRS; CDR2 reads YFSETQ. The J segment lost 5 bases and the V segment lost 1 base, leaving 4 bases of the junction unmatched. In DNA, the CDR3 is TGCGCCAGCAGCTTGAAGACAGGGGGTTATCAGCCCCAGCATTTT. It encodes CASSLKTGGYQPQHF. Full variable domain (missing parts from reference TRBV5-1 and TRBJ1-5): KAGVTQTPRYLIKTRGQQVTLSCSPISGHRSVSWYQQTPGQGLQFLFEYFSETQRNKGNFPGRFSGRQFSNSRSEMNVSTLELGDSALYLCASSLKTGGYQPQHFGDGTRLSIL.

This clonotype was found many times. This CDR3 reads CASSTQEGTEAFF. The CDR3 DNA follows: TGTGCCAGCAGCACACAGGAGGGCACTGAAGCTTTCTTT. The gene calls are TRBV7-3 and TRBJ1-1; perhaps TRBD1 as D (5 bases). V dropped 5 bases and J dropped 4 bases, with 11 bases sitting between them. CDR3 length: 13 amino acids. Germline V gene sequence: CDR1 SGHTA, CDR2 FQGTGA.

The chain is built from TRBV7-9 and TRBJ2-3; 7 positions agree with TRBD1. From germline, CDR1 is SEHNR and CDR2 FQNEAQ (reference sequence). This CDR3 contains 15 residues. V gave up 5 bases and J gave up 1 base; unmatched junction bases: 6. The CDR3 nucleotides read TGTGCCAGCAGCATTGAGGGGGCCGGCACAGATACGCAGTATTTT. The encoded protein is CASSIEGAGTDTQYF.

Ten or more counts support this clonotype. The chain combines TRBV7-9 with TRBJ2-1; TRBD1 agrees at 8 bases. In germline, CDR1 is SEHNR, CDR2 FQNEAQ (reference sequence). There are 16 residues in the CDR3. The V gene end was trimmed by 5 bases and the J gene end by 8 bases; junction bases not matched to a gene: 14. The CDR3 reads CASSEGDRRVEDEQFF. The CDR3 coding sequence is TGTGCCAGCAGCGAGGGGGACAGGAGGGTCGAGGATGAGCAGTTCTTC.

This clonotype occurred many times. J is TRBJ2-1 and V is TRBV5-1, with TRBD2 matching 9 bases. The germline CDR1 and CDR2 sequences are SGHRS and YFSETQ. Trimming removed 5 bases from V and 8 bases from J; junction bases left unmatched: 8. This CDR3 is 14 amino acids long. This CDR3 reads CASSSLAGEDEQFF. The CDR3 DNA follows: TGCGCCAGCAGTTCCTTAGCGGGGGAAGATGAGCAGTTCTTC.